The 2 T cell receptor beta chains listed next were all sequenced from one sample in a study of tumor-infiltrating lymphocytes in primary liver carcinoma. TCR beta cDNA was reverse-transcribed from approximately 0.45 ug of total RNA. The reaction used a constant-region primer and ProtoScript II reverse transcriptase. Generation of the TCR beta libraries relied on three nested multiplex PCR rounds using slightly modified ARM-PCR. PCR rounds one and two used TRBV1-TRBV30 forward primers with a C-beta reverse primer for 10 cycles each. TCRdb reprocessed the multiplex PCR reads via MiXCR and lists one record per CDR3 protein. The data contain around 330,000 distinct CDR3 sequences, 65% of them singletons. Germline DNA was also extracted, while the blood RNA originated from unsorted whole blood. The sequencing input was peripheral blood. These receptors were obtained from a man aged 40-49 years with primary liver carcinoma and hepatitis B virus infection.

Worth noting for this clonotype: The germline gene is not matched at one end of the junction; a read error may be the cause. The rearrangement joins TRBV12-3 or TRBV12-4 to TRBJ2-3; the D is unclear. The CDR3 extends over 16 amino acids. Here the CDR3 DNA reads TGTGCCAGCAGTTCCCCGGTGTCGGTGGGGTCAGATGCGCAGTATTTT. Its translation is CASSSPVSVGSDAQYF.

This clonotype has just one count. The rearrangement uses TRBV30 and TRBJ2-2, with D maybe TRBD2 (5 bases). The germline V and J ends were trimmed by 7 bases and 3 bases, with 9 bases remaining between them. This CDR3 contains 12 residues. Germline V gene data show CDR1 as GTSNPN and CDR2 as SVGIG (reference sequence). CDR3 sequence reads: CASTGDTGELFF. The DNA of the CDR3 is TGTGCCTCCACCGGGGACACCGGGGAGCTGTTTTTT.